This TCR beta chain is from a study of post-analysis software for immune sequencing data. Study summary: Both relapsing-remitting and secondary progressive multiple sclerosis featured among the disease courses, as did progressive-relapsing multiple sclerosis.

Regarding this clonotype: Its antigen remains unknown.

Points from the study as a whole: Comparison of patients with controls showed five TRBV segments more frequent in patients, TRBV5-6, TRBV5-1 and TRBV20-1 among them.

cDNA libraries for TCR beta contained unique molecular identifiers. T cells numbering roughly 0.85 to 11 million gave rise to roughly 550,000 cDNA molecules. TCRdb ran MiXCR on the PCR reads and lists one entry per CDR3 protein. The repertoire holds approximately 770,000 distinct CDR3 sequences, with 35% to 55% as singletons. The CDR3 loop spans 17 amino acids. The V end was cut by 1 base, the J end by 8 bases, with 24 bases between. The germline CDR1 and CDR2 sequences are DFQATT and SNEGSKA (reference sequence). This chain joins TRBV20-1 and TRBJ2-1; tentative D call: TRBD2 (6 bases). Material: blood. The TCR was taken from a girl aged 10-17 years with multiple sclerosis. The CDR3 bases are TGCAGTGCTAGAGTATTAGGAGGAGGAGGGCCTTTCTATGAGCAGTTCTTC. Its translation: CSARVLGGGGPFYEQFF.